One sample yielded the 22 T cell receptor beta chains listed below, sequenced in a study of blood T cell repertoires in COVID-19. Sequencing was performed with immunoSEQ multiplex PCR; in TCRdb, only in-frame clones are kept and a portion is missing. The repertoire holds 250,000 to 350,000 clones, with approximately 90% as singletons. Sequenced sample: PBMCs or T cells enriched from blood (not recorded which). The receptors originated from a woman aged 18-29 years who had recovered from COVID-19.

This clone was picked up one time. The V and J genes are TRBV5-6 and TRBJ1-2; 11 bases are a match to TRBD1. Germline CDR1 reads SGHDT; CDR2 reads YYEEEE. Trimming removed 1 base from V and 5 bases from J; junction bases left unmatched: 10. This CDR3 comprises 17 residues. The CDR3: CASSLPDRGPFRYGYTF. CDR3 nucleotides: TGTGCCAGCAGCTTGCCGGACAGGGGGCCCTTTAGGTATGGCTACACCTTC. Drawing the rest from reference TRBV5-6 and TRBJ1-2, the complete variable domain is DAGVTQSPTHLIKTRGQQVTLRCSPKSGHDTVSWYQQALGQGPQFIFQYYEEEERQRGNFPDRFSGHQFPNYSSELNVNALLLGDSALYLCASSLPDRGPFRYGYTFGSGTRLTVV.

The genes are TRBV28 and TRBJ2-4; D unclear. Germline V gene data show CDR1 as MDHEN and CDR2 as SYDVKM. The CDR3 contains 14 residues. V lost 3 bases and J 0 bases, leaving 6 bases between the germline ends. Here the CDR3 reads CASSFHGAKNIQYF. As DNA, the CDR3 is TGTGCCAGCAGTTTTCACGGAGCCAAAAACATTCAGTACTTC.

In its sample, this clone was seen many times. The V gene is TRBV5-4, the J gene TRBJ1-1; no clear D gene. Germline lookup yields CDR1 SGHNT and CDR2 YYREEE (reference sequence). The ends were cut back, 3 bases at V and 2 bases at J, with 11 bases in the middle. CDR3 length: 14 residues. The CDR3: CASSSVTRNTEAFF. The CDR3 region has the DNA TGTGCCAGCAGCTCGGTTACCCGAAACACTGAAGCTTTCTTT.

This chain connects TRBV6-5 to TRBJ2-6; 10 bases line up with TRBD1. Trimming cost V 6 bases and J 3 bases; bases outside gene matches: 2. The CDR3 length is 15 residues. CDR1 and CDR2 (germline): MNHEY, SVGAGI. This CDR3 reads CASRGTGVGANVLTF. For the CDR3, the DNA is TGTGCCAGCAGGGGGACAGGGGTTGGGGCCAACGTCCTGACTTTC.

The CDR3 sequence is CASSPKGIPYEQYF. As DNA, the CDR3 is TGTGCCAGCAGCCCCAAGGGGATCCCCTACGAGCAGTACTTC. The chain carries TRBV7-9 and TRBJ2-7; maybe TRBD1 (5 bases). Germline CDR1 SEHNR, CDR2 FQNEAQ (reference sequence). The CDR3 runs to 14 residues. With 5 bases removed from V and 2 bases from J, the gap between germline ends came to 13 bases.

The chain is built from TRBV2 and TRBJ2-5; perhaps TRBD2 as D (6 bases). V was shortened by 4 bases and J by 2 bases, with 11 bases between the two germline ends. Germline V gene sequence: CDR1 SNHLY, CDR2 FYNNEI. The CDR3 sequence is 14 residues long. CDR3 region: CASSGDWRQETQYF. The DNA for the CDR3 is TGTGCCAGCAGTGGGGACTGGCGGCAAGAGACCCAGTACTTC.

V and J are TRBV29-1 and TRBJ2-5; TRBD1 is a possible D gene (5 bases). Germline values: CDR1 SQVTM, CDR2 ANQGSEA. Trimming removed 1 base at V and 4 bases at J, with 19 bases between. The CDR3 contains 16 residues. CDR3 bases: TGCAGCGTTGAAGCAAAAAAACCAGGGATGGGAGAGACCCAGTACTTC. The encoded protein is CSVEAKKPGMGETQYF.

V gene TRBV27 combines with J gene TRBJ1-2; perhaps TRBD1 as D (6 bases). The V gene's germline CDR1 is MNHEY and CDR2 SMNVEV (reference sequence). CDR3 length equals 12 residues. Trimming cost V 4 bases and J 9 bases, with 12 bases left between them. The CDR3 DNA follows: TGTGCCAGCAGTTCGGGGGGCGGAAGCTACACCTTC. This codes for CASSSGGGSYTF.

This clone was observed a few times. This rearrangement joins TRBV2 to TRBJ1-3, with D maybe TRBD1 (5 bases). Germline V lookup: CDR1 SNHLY, CDR2 FYNNEI. The CDR3 length is 16 residues. The V end was cut by 2 bases, the J end by 0 bases, with 11 bases between. In DNA form, the CDR3 reads TGTGCCAGCAGTGAACGTCAGGGAAGCTCTGGAAACACCATATATTTT. It encodes CASSERQGSSGNTIYF.

The J gene is TRBJ1-6, the V gene TRBV5-1, with 7 bases aligning to TRBD1. V shed 4 bases, J shed 6 bases, and the junction held 7 bases outside the gene matches. The CDR3 has 15 amino acids. Germline CDR1 SGHRS, CDR2 YFSETQ. In nucleotides, the CDR3 is TGCGCCAGCAGCCCTGACAGGGTTGGTAATTCACCCCTCCACTTT. This translates into CASSPDRVGNSPLHF. Filled out from reference TRBV5-1 and TRBJ1-6, the complete variable domain reads KAGVTQTPRYLIKTRGQQVTLSCSPISGHRSVSWYQQTPGQGLQFLFEYFSETQRNKGNFPGRFSGRQFSNSRSEMNVSTLELGDSALYLCASSPDRVGNSPLHFGNGTRLTVT.

The gene calls are TRBV11-2 and TRBJ1-2; 8 bases map to TRBD1. Germline CDR1 reads SGHAT; CDR2 reads FQNNGV. After removal of 5 bases from V and 8 bases from J, the junction contained 7 bases not matched to a gene. This CDR3 is 13 amino acids long. The CDR3 is CASSVTGGWGYTF. The CDR3 DNA sequence: TGTGCCAGCAGCGTTACAGGGGGGTGGGGCTACACCTTC.

V gene TRBV5-1 combines with J gene TRBJ2-5, with 8 bases that match TRBD2. After removal of 4 bases from V and 1 base from J, the junction contained 3 bases not matched to a gene. The CDR3 spans 14 residues. Looked up from germline, CDR1 is SGHRS and CDR2 is YFSETQ. This CDR3 reads CASSPTSGQETQYF. CDR3 bases: TGCGCCAGCAGCCCTACTAGCGGCCAAGAGACCCAGTACTTC.

This clone was seen a single time. V is TRBV19 and J is TRBJ1-1; D ambiguous. From germline, CDR1 is LNHDA and CDR2 SQIVND (reference sequence). This CDR3 region has 12 residues. Trimming stripped 6 bases from V and 3 bases from J, with 8 bases between. The CDR3 bases are TGTGCCAGTAGGAACCGGGACACTGAAGCTTTCTTT. Translating it yields CASRNRDTEAFF.

The rearrangement links TRBV20-1 to TRBJ2-7; TRBD1 might be the D (6 bases). Germline CDR1 DFQATT, CDR2 SNEGSKA (reference sequence). This CDR3 contains 16 residues. The V gene lost 3 bases and the J gene lost 4 bases, with 22 bases spanning the gap. DNA of the CDR3: TGCAGTGCTAGTATGGGGGCCGGGGAAGGGGCTTACGAGCAGTACTTC. It translates to CSASMGAGEGAYEQYF.

The chain recombines TRBV24-1 with TRBJ2-3; D perhaps matches TRBD1 (6 bases). The germline V and J ends were trimmed by 3 bases and 1 base, with 10 bases remaining between them. The CDR3 is 15 amino acids. Per the germline V gene, CDR1 is KGHDR and CDR2 is SFDVKD. The CDR3 loop is CATSDRTDRTDTQYF. The CDR3 DNA follows: TGTGCCACCAGTGATCGGACAGACCGCACAGATACGCAGTATTTT.

This sequence joins TRBV27 and TRBJ2-1; 9 nucleotides agree with TRBD2. The CDR3 loop spans 15 amino acids. Germline CDR1 MNHEY, CDR2 SMNVEV (reference sequence). V shed 4 bases and J 5 bases; nucleotides not matched to a gene: 6. The CDR3 region has the DNA TGTGCCAGCAGTTGCTCAGCGGGGGGAAACAATGAGCAGTTCTTC. Residues: CASSCSAGGNNEQFF.

The chain uses TRBV7-6 and TRBJ2-1; 8 bases are shared with TRBD1. This CDR3 region has 13 residues. Germline V gives CDR1 SGHVS, CDR2 FNYEAQ. Unmatched junction bases numbered 4, after V lost 2 bases and J lost 10 bases. CDR3 DNA sequence: TGTGCCAGCAGCTTACAGGGGGCAGGGGAGCAGTTCTTC. Translated: CASSLQGAGEQFF.

The rearrangement joins TRBV20-1 to TRBJ2-5, with 10 nucleotides matching TRBD1. The CDR3 consists of 14 residues. V shed 3 bases and J 5 bases; nucleotides not matched to a gene: 6. Germline values: CDR1 DFQATT, CDR2 SNEGSKA (reference sequence). The chain's CDR3 is CSASRDRGVETQYF. The CDR3, as DNA: TGCAGTGCTAGTCGGGACAGGGGTGTGGAGACCCAGTACTTC.

Notes on this clone: Its ends do not fully match the called genes, so a read error is possible. The chain carries TRBV19 and TRBJ2-2; D remains unclear. The CDR3 has 13 residues. CDR1 is LNHDA and CDR2 is SQIVND in the germline V gene (reference sequence). The CDR3 DNA follows: TGTGCAAGTATTGGCCAGAACACCGGGGAGCTGTTTTTT. Amino acid sequence: CASIGQNTGELFF.

The chain is built from TRBV5-1 and TRBJ1-5; D not resolved. The ends were cut back, 0 bases at V and 2 bases at J, with 9 bases in the middle. The CDR3 contains 15 residues. The germline V gene encodes CDR1 SGHRS and CDR2 YFSETQ. The CDR3, as DNA: TGCGCCAGCAGCTTGGACGGGATCGGCAATCAGCCCCAGCATTTT. This gives the protein CASSLDGIGNQPQHF.

This rearrangement joins TRBV5-5 to TRBJ1-4, with D unclear. This CDR3 has 15 amino acids. V was cut by 0 bases and J by 8 bases, with 14 bases left in between. The germline CDR1 and CDR2 sequences are SGHKS and YYEKEE (reference sequence). The CDR3, as DNA: TGTGCCAGCAGCTTGGCTGGGCGGGCCCCCGAAAAACTGTTTTTT. Protein: CASSLAGRAPEKLFF.

This clone was picked up one time. The J gene is TRBJ1-3, the V gene TRBV11-2; 10 bases align to TRBD1. J was trimmed by 3 bases and V by 4 bases; bases with no gene match: 6. The CDR3 runs 16 residues. Germline loops: CDR1 SGHAT, CDR2 FQNNGV. This chain's CDR3 is CASSSGQGGFGNTIYF. In nucleotides, the CDR3 is TGTGCCAGCAGCTCCGGACAGGGGGGTTTTGGAAACACCATATATTTT. Full variable domain (rest looked up from reference TRBV11-2 and TRBJ1-3): EAGVAQSPRYKIIEKRQSVAFWCNPISGHATLYWYQQILGQGPKLLIQFQNNGVVDDSQLPKDRFSAERLKGVDSTLKIQPAKLEDSAVYLCASSSGQGGFGNTIYFGEGSWLTVV.